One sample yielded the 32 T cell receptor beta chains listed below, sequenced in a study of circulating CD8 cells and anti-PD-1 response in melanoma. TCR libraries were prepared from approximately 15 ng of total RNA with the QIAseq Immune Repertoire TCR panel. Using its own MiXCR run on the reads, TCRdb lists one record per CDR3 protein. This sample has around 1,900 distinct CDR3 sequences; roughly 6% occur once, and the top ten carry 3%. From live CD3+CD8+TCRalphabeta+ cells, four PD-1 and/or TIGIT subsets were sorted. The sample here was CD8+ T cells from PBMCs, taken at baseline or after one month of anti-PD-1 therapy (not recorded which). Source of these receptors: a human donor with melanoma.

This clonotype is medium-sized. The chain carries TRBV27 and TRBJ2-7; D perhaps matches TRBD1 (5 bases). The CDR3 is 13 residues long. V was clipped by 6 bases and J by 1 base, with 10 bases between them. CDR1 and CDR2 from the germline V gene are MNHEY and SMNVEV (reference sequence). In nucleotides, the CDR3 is TGTGCCAGCAGAGCAGGGATATCCTACGAGCAGTACTTC. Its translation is CASRAGISYEQYF.

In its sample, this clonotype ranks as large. CDR3 bases: TGTGCCAGCAGTACGAAGGGGGCGAGAAACGAAAAACTGTTTTTT. Translation: CASSTKGARNEKLFF. The chain joins TRBV5-4 to TRBJ1-4; 7 bases fit TRBD1. The CDR3 length is 15 residues. Germline CDR1 and CDR2: SGHNT and YYREEE (reference sequence). After removal of 5 bases from V and 8 bases from J, the junction contained 12 bases not matched to a gene.

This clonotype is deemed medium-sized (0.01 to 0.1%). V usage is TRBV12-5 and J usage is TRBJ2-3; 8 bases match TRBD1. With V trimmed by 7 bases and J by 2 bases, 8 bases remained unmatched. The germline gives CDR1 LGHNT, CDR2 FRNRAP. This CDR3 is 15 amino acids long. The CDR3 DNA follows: TGTGCTAGTGCTAACCAGGGGGCCCTCACAGATACGCAGTATTTT. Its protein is CASANQGALTDTQYF.

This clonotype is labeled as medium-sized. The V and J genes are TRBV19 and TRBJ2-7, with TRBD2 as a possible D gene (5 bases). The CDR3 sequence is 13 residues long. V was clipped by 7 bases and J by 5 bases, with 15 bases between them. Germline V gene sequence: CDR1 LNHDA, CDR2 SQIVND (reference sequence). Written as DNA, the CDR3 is TGTGCCAGTACAGATGAGGGTAGGAACGAGCAGTACTTC. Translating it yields CASTDEGRNEQYF. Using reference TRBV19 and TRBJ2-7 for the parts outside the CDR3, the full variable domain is DGGITQSPKYLFRKEGQNVTLSCEQNLNHDAMYWYRQDPGQGLRLIYYSQIVNDFQKGDIAEGYSVSREKKESFPLTVTSAQKNPTAFYLCASTDEGRNEQYFGPGTRLTVT.

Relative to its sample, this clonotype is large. CDR3 DNA: TGTGCCAGTAGTATTCCGGCTAGCGGGGGGACCGGGGAGCTGTTTTTT. Amino acid sequence: CASSIPASGGTGELFF. The chain employs TRBV19 and TRBJ2-2, with TRBD2 identical over 11 bases. Germline V gene data show CDR1 as LNHDA and CDR2 as SQIVND (reference sequence). This CDR3 contains 16 residues. The V gene end was trimmed by 3 bases and the J gene end by 5 bases; junction bases not matched to a gene: 5.

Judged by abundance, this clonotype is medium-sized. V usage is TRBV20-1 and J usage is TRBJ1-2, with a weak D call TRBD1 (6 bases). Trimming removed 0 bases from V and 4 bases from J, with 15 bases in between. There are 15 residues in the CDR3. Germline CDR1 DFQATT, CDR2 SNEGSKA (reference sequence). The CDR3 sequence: CSARDPDTGPYGYTF. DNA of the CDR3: TGCAGTGCTAGAGACCCAGACACAGGGCCCTATGGCTACACCTTC.

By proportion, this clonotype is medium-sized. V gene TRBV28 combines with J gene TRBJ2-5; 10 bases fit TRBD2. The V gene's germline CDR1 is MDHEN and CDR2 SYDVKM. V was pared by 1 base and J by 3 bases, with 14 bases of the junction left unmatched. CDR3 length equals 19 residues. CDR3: CASSLSHSGWTSGEETQYF. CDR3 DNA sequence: TGTGCCAGCAGTTTATCACACTCCGGTTGGACTAGCGGTGAAGAGACCCAGTACTTC.

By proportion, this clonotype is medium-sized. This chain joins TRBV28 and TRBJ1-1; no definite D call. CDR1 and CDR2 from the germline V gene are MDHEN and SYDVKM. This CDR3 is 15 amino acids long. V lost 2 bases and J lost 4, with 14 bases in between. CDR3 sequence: CASSLNPGSGTEAFF. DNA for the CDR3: TGTGCCAGCAGTTTAAATCCGGGGAGTGGCACTGAAGCTTTCTTT.

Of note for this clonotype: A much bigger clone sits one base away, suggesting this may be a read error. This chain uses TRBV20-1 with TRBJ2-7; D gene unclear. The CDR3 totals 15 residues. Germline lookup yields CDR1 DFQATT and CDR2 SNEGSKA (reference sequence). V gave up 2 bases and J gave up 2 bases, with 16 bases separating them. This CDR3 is CSARSKDSGPYEQYF. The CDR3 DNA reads TGCAGTGCTAGAAGCAAGGATTCGGGCCCCTACGAGCAGTACTTC.

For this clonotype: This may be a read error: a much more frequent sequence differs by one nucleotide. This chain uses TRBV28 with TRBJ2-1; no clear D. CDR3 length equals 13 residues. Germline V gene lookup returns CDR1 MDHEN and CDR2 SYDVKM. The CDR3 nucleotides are TGTGCCAGCAGTCCCGGCCCTGACAATGAGCAGCTCTTC. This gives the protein CASSPGPDNEQLF.

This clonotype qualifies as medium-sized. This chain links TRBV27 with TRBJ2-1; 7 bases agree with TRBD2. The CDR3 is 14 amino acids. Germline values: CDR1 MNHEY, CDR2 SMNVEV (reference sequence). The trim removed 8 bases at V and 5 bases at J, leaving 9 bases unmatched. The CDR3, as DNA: TGTGCCAGCCGGTGGGGACTACGAAACAATGAGCAGTTCTTC. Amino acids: CASRWGLRNNEQFF.

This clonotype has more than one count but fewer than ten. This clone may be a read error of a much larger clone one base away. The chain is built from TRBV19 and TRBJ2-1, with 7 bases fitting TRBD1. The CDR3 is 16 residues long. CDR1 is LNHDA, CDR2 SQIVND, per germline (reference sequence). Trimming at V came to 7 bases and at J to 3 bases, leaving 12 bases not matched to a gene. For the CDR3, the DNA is TGTGCCAGTACCCAAGGCAGCCGGGACAGCTACAATGAGCAGTTCTTC. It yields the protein CASTQGSRDSYNEQFF.

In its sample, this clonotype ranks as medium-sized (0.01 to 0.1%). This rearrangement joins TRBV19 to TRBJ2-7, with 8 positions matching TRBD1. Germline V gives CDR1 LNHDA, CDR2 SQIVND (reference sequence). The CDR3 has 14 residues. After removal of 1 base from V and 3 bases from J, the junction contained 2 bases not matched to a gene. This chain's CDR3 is CASSIAQGGYEQYF. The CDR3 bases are TGTGCCAGTAGTATAGCACAGGGGGGCTACGAGCAGTACTTC.

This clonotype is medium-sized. CDR3 in amino acids: CATSGDTGWAGRNEQFF. The CDR3 DNA reads as TGTGCCACCAGTGGTGATACAGGGTGGGCAGGGAGGAATGAGCAGTTCTTC. The chain recombines TRBV24-1 with TRBJ2-1; D may be TRBD1 or TRBD2 (6 bases each). V was clipped by 5 bases and J by 7 bases, with 23 bases between them. The germline CDR1 and CDR2 sequences are KGHDR and SFDVKD. There are 17 residues in the CDR3.

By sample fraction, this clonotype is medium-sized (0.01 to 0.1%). CDR3 nucleotide sequence: TGTGCCACCAGTGAAGCCACTCGGGTTGCCGAGCAGTACTTC. As protein: CATSEATRVAEQYF. V usage is TRBV24-1 and J usage is TRBJ2-7; no clear D gene. The CDR3 extends over 14 amino acids. Trimming cost V 4 bases and J 6 bases, with 15 bases left between them. Germline CDR1 is KGHDR and CDR2 is SFDVKD.

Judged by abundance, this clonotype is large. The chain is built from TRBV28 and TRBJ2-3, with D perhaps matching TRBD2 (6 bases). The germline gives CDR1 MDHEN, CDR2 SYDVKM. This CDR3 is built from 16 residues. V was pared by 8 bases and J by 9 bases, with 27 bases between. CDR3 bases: TGTGCCAGCGGTTCGATCTATGGTCGGGGAGGCGACACGCAGTATTTT. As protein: CASGSIYGRGGDTQYF.

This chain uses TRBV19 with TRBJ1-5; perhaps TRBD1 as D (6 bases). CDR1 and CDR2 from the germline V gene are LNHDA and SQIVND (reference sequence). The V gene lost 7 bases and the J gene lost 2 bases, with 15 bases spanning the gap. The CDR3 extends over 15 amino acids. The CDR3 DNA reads TGTGCCAGTACTGCAATGGGGGGCGGCAATCAGCCCCAGCATTTT. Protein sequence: CASTAMGGGNQPQHF.

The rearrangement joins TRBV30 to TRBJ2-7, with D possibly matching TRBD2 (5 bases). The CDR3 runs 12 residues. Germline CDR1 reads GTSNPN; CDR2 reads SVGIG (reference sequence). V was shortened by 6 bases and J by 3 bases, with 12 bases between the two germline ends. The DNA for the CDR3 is TGTGCCTGCGGGATAGGGAGCTACGAGCAGTACTTC. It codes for CACGIGSYEQYF.

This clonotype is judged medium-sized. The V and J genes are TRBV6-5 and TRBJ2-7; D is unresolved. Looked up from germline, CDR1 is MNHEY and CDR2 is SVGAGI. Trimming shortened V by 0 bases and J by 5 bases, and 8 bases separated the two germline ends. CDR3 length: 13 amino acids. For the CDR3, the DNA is TGTGCCAGCAGTTACTCCCTAGGCGACGAGCAGTACTTC. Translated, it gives CASSYSLGDEQYF.

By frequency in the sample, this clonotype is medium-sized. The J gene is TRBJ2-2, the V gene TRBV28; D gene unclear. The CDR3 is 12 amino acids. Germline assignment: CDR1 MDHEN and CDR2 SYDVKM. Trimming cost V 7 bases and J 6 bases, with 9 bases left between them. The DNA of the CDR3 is TGTGCCAGCAACATTTGGGCCGGGGAGCTGTTTTTT. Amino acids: CASNIWAGELFF.

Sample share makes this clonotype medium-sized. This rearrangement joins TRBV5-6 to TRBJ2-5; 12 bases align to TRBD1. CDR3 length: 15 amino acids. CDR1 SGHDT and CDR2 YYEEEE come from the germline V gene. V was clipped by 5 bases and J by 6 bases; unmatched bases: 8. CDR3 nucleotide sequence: TGTGCCAGCAGTTACGGGACAGGGGGCGTGAAGACCCAGTACTTC. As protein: CASSYGTGGVKTQYF.

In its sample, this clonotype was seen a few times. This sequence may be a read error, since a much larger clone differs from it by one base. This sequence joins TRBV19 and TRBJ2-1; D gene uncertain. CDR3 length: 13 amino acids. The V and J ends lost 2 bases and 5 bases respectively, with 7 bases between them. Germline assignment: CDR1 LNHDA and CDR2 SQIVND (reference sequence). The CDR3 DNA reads TGTGCCAGTAGTATATGGATAGACAATGAGCAGTTCTTC. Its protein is CASSIWIDNEQFF.

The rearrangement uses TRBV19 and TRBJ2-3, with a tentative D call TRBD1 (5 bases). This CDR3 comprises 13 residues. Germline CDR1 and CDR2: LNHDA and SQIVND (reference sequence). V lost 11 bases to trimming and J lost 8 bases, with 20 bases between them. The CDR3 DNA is TGTGCCTCTTGGACATACGGCACGGTTACGCAGTATTTT. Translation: CASWTYGTVTQYF.

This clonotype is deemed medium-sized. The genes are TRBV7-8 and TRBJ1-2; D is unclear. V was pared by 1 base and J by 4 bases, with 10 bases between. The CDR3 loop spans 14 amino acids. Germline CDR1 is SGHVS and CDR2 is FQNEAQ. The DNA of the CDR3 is TGTGCCAGCAGCTTAGACCGGGTACCCTATGGCTACACCTTC. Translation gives CASSLDRVPYGYTF.

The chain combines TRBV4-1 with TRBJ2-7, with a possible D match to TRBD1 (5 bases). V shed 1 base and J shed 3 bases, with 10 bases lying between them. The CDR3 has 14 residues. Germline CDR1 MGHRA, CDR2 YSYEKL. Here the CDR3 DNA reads TGCGCCAGCAGCCAAGTACGGCAGGGCTACGAGCAGTACTTC. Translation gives CASSQVRQGYEQYF.

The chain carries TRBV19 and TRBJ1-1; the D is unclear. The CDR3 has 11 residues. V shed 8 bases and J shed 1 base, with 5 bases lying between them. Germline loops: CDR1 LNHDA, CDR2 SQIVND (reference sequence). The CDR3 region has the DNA TGTGCCAGTGACGCGAACACTGAAGCTTTCTTT. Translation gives CASDANTEAFF. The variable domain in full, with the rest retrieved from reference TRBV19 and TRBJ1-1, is DGGITQSPKYLFRKEGQNVTLSCEQNLNHDAMYWYRQDPGQGLRLIYYSQIVNDFQKGDIAEGYSVSREKKESFPLTVTSAQKNPTAFYLCASDANTEAFFGQGTRLTVV.

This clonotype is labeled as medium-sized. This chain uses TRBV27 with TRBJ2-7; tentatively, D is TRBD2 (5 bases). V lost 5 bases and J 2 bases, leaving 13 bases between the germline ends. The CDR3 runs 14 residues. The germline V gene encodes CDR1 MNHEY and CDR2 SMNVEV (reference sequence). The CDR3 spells CASSTGLEAYEQYF. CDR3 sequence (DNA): TGTGCCAGCAGTACCGGCCTGGAGGCCTACGAGCAGTACTTC.

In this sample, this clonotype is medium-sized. CDR3 loop: CASSPWDRYNEQFF. The DNA of the CDR3 is TGTGCCAGCAGTCCTTGGGACCGTTACAATGAGCAGTTCTTC. The chain uses TRBV12-3 or TRBV12-4 and TRBJ2-1; the D gene could be TRBD1 or TRBD2 (5 bases each). The V end was cut by 5 bases, the J end by 4 bases, with 12 bases between. The CDR3 contains 14 residues.

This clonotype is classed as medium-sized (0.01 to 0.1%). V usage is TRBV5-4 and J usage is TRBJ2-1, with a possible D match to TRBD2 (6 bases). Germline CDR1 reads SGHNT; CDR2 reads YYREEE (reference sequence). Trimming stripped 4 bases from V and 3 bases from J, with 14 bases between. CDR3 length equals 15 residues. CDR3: CASSPGDLYYNEQFF. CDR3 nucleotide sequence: TGTGCCAGCAGCCCGGGGGACTTGTACTACAATGAGCAGTTCTTC.

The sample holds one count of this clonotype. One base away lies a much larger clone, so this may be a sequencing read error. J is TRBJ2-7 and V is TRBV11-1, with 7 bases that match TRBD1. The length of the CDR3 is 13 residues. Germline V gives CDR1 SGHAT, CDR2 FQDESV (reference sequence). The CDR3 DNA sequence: TGTGCCAGCAGTACAGGGGCCCGCTACGAGCAGCACTTC. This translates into CASSTGARYEQHF.

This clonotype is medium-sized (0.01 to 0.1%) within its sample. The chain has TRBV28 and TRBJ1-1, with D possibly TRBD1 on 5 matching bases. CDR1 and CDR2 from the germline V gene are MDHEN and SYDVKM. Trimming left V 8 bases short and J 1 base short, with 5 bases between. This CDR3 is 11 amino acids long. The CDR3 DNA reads TGTGCCAGCGGGACGAACACTGAAGCTTTCTTT. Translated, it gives CASGTNTEAFF.

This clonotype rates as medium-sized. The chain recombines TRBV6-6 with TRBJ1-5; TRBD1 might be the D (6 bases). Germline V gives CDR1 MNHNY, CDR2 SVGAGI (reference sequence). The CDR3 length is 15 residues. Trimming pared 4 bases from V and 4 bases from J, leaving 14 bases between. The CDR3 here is CASSLGARENQPQHF. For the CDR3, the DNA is TGTGCCAGCAGTTTGGGGGCGCGGGAGAATCAGCCCCAGCATTTT.